This T cell receptor beta chain was retrieved from a study of PD-1 blockade in classical Hodgkin lymphoma. Relapse was seen in all patients after autologous stem cell transplantation, and brentuximab vedotin exposure was variable. The CDR3 is made up of 15 amino acids. From germline, CDR1 is SGDLS and CDR2 YYNGEE. V trimming: 5 bases; J trimming: 2 bases; junction bases outside the gene matches: 9. Clones were read by immunoSEQ multiplex PCR, and TCRdb kept only the in-frame ones, dropping some. In the table there are over 50,000 clones, over 60% of which are singletons. This material consisted of peripheral blood mononuclear cells (PBMCs), taken before the second cycle of nivolumab. The genes are TRBV9 and TRBJ2-5; 7 bases map to TRBD2. This TCR was recovered from a human donor with classical Hodgkin lymphoma. In DNA form, the CDR3 reads TGTGCCAGCAGTCCCCGGGGAGCGGGGCAAGAGACCCAGTACTTC. It translates to CASSPRGAGQETQYF.